Presented here are 21 T cell receptor beta chains from one specimen sequenced in a study of cytomegalovirus exposure and HLA in healthy donors. PCR amplification relied on 60 Vbeta primers (plus 13 Jbeta primers). Profiled with immunoSEQ multiplex PCR; TCRdb holds only in-frame clones, not every one. Found here are over 100,000 clones, around 66% of them singletons; the top ten hold about 8.9%. The material sequenced was PBMCs. All receptors derive from a woman in her thirties or forties in good health and CMV-seropositive.

There are a few counts of this clone. This chain uses TRBV14 with TRBJ2-3; 10 bases fit TRBD2. J was trimmed by 2 bases and V by 3 bases; bases with no gene match: 11. This CDR3 region has 18 residues. CDR1 is SGHDN, CDR2 FVKESK, per germline. The CDR3 bases are TGTGCCAGCAGCCAGGAAGAACCTAGCGGGAGCCCCACAGATACGCAGTATTTT. Protein product: CASSQEEPSGSPTDTQYF.

The chain is built from TRBV28 and TRBJ2-7; TRBD1 matches 11 bases. There are 16 residues in the CDR3. Germline values: CDR1 MDHEN, CDR2 SYDVKM. Trimming cost V 5 bases and J 3 bases; bases outside gene matches: 9. The CDR3 spells CASSPLGQGERYEQYF. The CDR3 DNA sequence: TGTGCCAGCAGTCCATTGGGACAGGGGGAGCGCTACGAGCAGTACTTC. The variable domain in full, with the rest retrieved from reference TRBV28 and TRBJ2-7, is DVKVTQSSRYLVKRTGEKVFLECVQDMDHENMFWYRQDPGLGLRLIYFSYDVKMKEKGDIPEGYSVSREKKERFSLILESASTNQTSMYLCASSPLGQGERYEQYFGPGTRLTVT.

The chain couples TRBV6-6 to TRBJ2-3; 9 bases align to TRBD1. The CDR3 has 13 residues. Germline CDR1 reads MNHNY; CDR2 reads SVGAGI (reference sequence). V lost 8 bases to trimming and J lost 4 bases; unmatched junction nucleotides: 4. Written as DNA, the CDR3 is TGTGCCAGCCAGAGACAGGGGGCAGATACGCAGTATTTT. It specifies CASQRQGADTQYF.

The chain joins TRBV18 to TRBJ2-7; 10 bases line up with TRBD1. V lost 5 bases and J lost 5; bases outside the gene matches: 3. The CDR3 is 13 residues long. From germline, CDR1 is KGHSH and CDR2 LQKENI. CDR3 sequence reads: CASSSGQGNEQYF. The CDR3 nucleotides are TGTGCCAGCTCATCGGGACAGGGGAACGAGCAGTACTTC.

The chain uses TRBV12-5 and TRBJ2-1; 9 bases match TRBD2. Looked up from germline, CDR1 is LGHNT and CDR2 is FRNRAP. The V and J ends lost 0 bases and 4 bases, in that order; junction bases with no gene match: 4. The CDR3 sequence is 16 residues long. The DNA for the CDR3 is TGTGCTAGTGGTTTGGTACTAAGCGGGGGGTACAATGAGCAGTTCTTC. Its protein product is CASGLVLSGGYNEQFF. Full variable domain (missing parts from reference TRBV12-5 and TRBJ2-1): DARVTQTPRHKVTEMGQEVTMRCQPILGHNTVFWYRQTMMQGLELLAYFRNRAPLDDSGMPKDRFSAEMPDATLATLKIQPSEPRDSAVYFCASGLVLSGGYNEQFFGPGTRLTVL.

This chain joins TRBV5-1 and TRBJ1-1, with D tentatively TRBD1 (6 bases). V was shortened by 2 bases and J by 1 base, with 9 bases between the two germline ends. The CDR3 consists of 14 residues. Germline-derived CDR1 and CDR2 are SGHRS and YFSETQ. CDR3 DNA: TGCGCCAGCAGCTTCAACAGGGCGAACACTGAAGCTTTCTTT. Amino acid sequence: CASSFNRANTEAFF.

The CDR3 is CASSIDPPQGQPQHF. In DNA, the CDR3 is TGTGCCAGTAGTATAGATCCCCCCCAGGGGCAGCCCCAGCATTTT. This rearrangement joins TRBV19 to TRBJ1-5, with a possible D match to TRBD1 (6 bases). The CDR3 is 15 amino acids. Germline lookup yields CDR1 LNHDA and CDR2 SQIVND (reference sequence). Trimming shortened V by 0 bases and J by 7 bases, and 13 bases separated the two germline ends.

CDR3 DNA: TGTGCCAGCAGCTTAGCACCAGGGATGGGGAGGGACGAGCAGTACTTC. It is translated as CASSLAPGMGRDEQYF. The chain is built from TRBV7-9 and TRBJ2-7; 7 bases align to TRBD2. Losses at the gene ends were 0 bases for V and 5 bases for J; bases not matched to a gene: 10. The CDR3 length is 16 residues. CDR1 and CDR2 from the germline V gene are SEHNR and FQNEAQ (reference sequence).

The chain joins TRBV7-9 to TRBJ1-1, with D perhaps matching TRBD1 (5 bases). Trimming stripped 1 base from V and 6 bases from J, with 12 bases between. The CDR3 is 14 residues long. Germline V gives CDR1 SEHNR, CDR2 FQNEAQ (reference sequence). CDR3 sequence (DNA): TGTGCCAGCAGCTTAGATGGAGGGACGGCTGAAGCTTTCTTT. Its translation is CASSLDGGTAEAFF.

V is TRBV9 and J is TRBJ1-1; no clear D gene. The CDR3 is 14 amino acids. The V gene's germline CDR1 is SGDLS and CDR2 YYNGEE. Trimming removed 2 bases from V and 2 bases from J, with 10 bases in between. CDR3 residues: CASSVAGGNTEAFF. CDR3 in DNA: TGTGCCAGCAGCGTGGCAGGAGGTAACACTGAAGCTTTCTTT.

The V call is TRBV11-1, the J call TRBJ2-7; 10 positions match TRBD2. Germline CDR1 is SGHAT and CDR2 is FQDESV (reference sequence). This CDR3 spans 16 amino acids. V was clipped by 1 base and J by 3 bases; unmatched bases: 6. CDR3: CASSLGFGTSDYEQYF. The CDR3 DNA sequence: TGTGCCAGCAGCTTAGGCTTTGGGACTAGCGACTACGAGCAGTACTTC.

The gene calls are TRBV5-6 and TRBJ1-1, with D possibly matching TRBD1 (5 bases). Per germline, CDR1 SGHDT and CDR2 YYEEEE. CDR3 size: 15 residues. V lost 2 bases and J lost 1, with 12 bases in between. The CDR3 nucleotides are TGTGCCAGCAGCTTCCCCCGGGGGGAGAACACTGAAGCTTTCTTT. Translated, it gives CASSFPRGENTEAFF.

The chain is built from TRBV28 and TRBJ2-7; D ambiguous. The CDR3 spans 13 residues. V lost 3 bases and J lost 8, with 14 bases in between. Germline assignment: CDR1 MDHEN and CDR2 SYDVKM. The CDR3 DNA sequence: TGTGCCAGCAGTTTTATGGCCAGTATCAAGCAGTACTTC. It yields the protein CASSFMASIKQYF. Full variable domain (missing parts from reference TRBV28 and TRBJ2-7): DVKVTQSSRYLVKRTGEKVFLECVQDMDHENMFWYRQDPGLGLRLIYFSYDVKMKEKGDIPEGYSVSREKKERFSLILESASTNQTSMYLCASSFMASIKQYFGPGTRLTVT.

Note on this clone: The junction departs from the called germline gene at one end, perhaps through a read error. The chain joins TRBV6-5 to TRBJ1-2, with 7 positions matching TRBD1. CDR3 length: 11 amino acids. Germline V gives CDR1 MNHEY, CDR2 SVGAGI. The CDR3 here is CASSDRDGYPF. The CDR3 DNA reads TGTGCCAGCAGTGACAGGGATGGCTACCCCTTC.

This sequence joins TRBV5-1 and TRBJ2-2, with TRBD2 matching 10 bases. J was trimmed by 3 bases and V by 4 bases; bases with no gene match: 3. Looked up from germline, CDR1 is SGHRS and CDR2 is YFSETQ. The CDR3 extends over 15 amino acids. CDR3 amino acids: CASSGTSAYTGELFF. The CDR3 DNA is TGCGCCAGCAGCGGGACTAGCGCCTACACCGGGGAGCTGTTTTTT.

The rearrangement uses TRBV6-1 and TRBJ1-1; 7 bases match TRBD1. Germline-derived CDR1 and CDR2 are MNHNS and SASEGT. The CDR3 is made up of 14 amino acids. J was trimmed by 10 bases and V by 7 bases; bases with no gene match: 15. CDR3 amino acids: CASTPGQERRGAFF. The DNA for the CDR3 is TGTGCCAGCACCCCTGGACAGGAGAGAAGGGGAGCTTTCTTT.

A note on this clone: This sample also contains other DNA sequences that code for the same CDR3. The chain has TRBV13 and TRBJ1-2, with D possibly TRBD1 on 6 matching bases. V gave up 0 bases and J gave up 2 bases, with 7 bases separating them. CDR1 is PRHDT, CDR2 FYEKMQ, per germline (reference sequence). This CDR3 is 14 amino acids long. The DNA of the CDR3 is TGTGCCAGCAGCTTAGGGACAGGCAACTATGGCTACACCTTC. It specifies CASSLGTGNYGYTF. Looking up the rest from reference TRBV13 and TRBJ1-2 gives the full variable domain: AAGVIQSPRHLIKEKRETATLKCYPIPRHDTVYWYQQGPGQDPQFLISFYEKMQSDKGSIPDRFSAQQFSDYHSELNMSSLELGDSALYFCASSLGTGNYGYTFGSGTRLTVV.

This sequence joins TRBV4-2 and TRBJ2-1; 7 nucleotides agree with TRBD2. The CDR3 loop spans 16 amino acids. Germline-derived CDR1 and CDR2 are LGHNA and YNFKEQ. J was trimmed by 3 bases and V by 2 bases; bases with no gene match: 7. CDR3 sequence (DNA): TGTGCCAGCAGCCAACGGTCTAGCGGACACTACAATGAGCAGTTCTTC. This translates into CASSQRSSGHYNEQFF.

V and J are TRBV19 and TRBJ2-1, with TRBD2 matching 9 bases. CDR1 is LNHDA and CDR2 is SQIVND in the germline V gene (reference sequence). V lost 7 bases, J lost 7 bases, and 5 bases stayed unmatched. The CDR3 is 13 amino acids. The CDR3 DNA is TGTGCCAGTATAGGGCTAGCGGGGAATGAGCAGTTCTTC. This translates into CASIGLAGNEQFF.

The rearrangement links TRBV13 to TRBJ2-1, with TRBD1 matching over 8 bases. The ends lost 4 bases at V and 1 base at J; junction bases unmatched: 9. The CDR3 runs to 17 residues. Germline V gene sequence: CDR1 PRHDT, CDR2 FYEKMQ (reference sequence). CDR3 bases: TGTGCCAGCAGCTCCCAATCAGGGGGCGCGTCCTACAATGAGCAGTTCTTC. It specifies CASSSQSGGASYNEQFF.

The chain joins TRBV19 to TRBJ1-1; the D gene is possibly TRBD1 (6 bases). CDR1 and CDR2 from the germline V gene are LNHDA and SQIVND (reference sequence). V was cut by 3 bases and J by 5 bases, with 13 bases left in between. The CDR3 length is 14 residues. The CDR3 loop reads CASSMVGARTEAFF. The DNA of the CDR3 is TGTGCCAGTAGTATGGTGGGGGCTAGGACTGAAGCTTTCTTT.